This passage covers 21 T cell receptor beta chains from one sample sequenced in a study of Ad26.COV2.S vaccination and SARS-CoV-2 variants. Profiled with immunoSEQ multiplex PCR; TCRdb holds only in-frame clones, not every one. Of approximately 350,000 clones listed, 80% to 90% were seen once; the top ten hold 7% to 9.5%. Documented treatment: some 20 received Ad26.COV2.S at low or high dose, single or two shots; about 5 received placebo; per-sample allocation not given. Specimens were obtained on day 63 following the first vaccine or placebo injection. This sample comprised peripheral blood, obtained in a trial of Ad26.COV2.S vaccine versus placebo. Every receptor here comes from a person between 18 and 60 years old who received the Ad26.COV2.S COVID-19 vaccine or a placebo.

This clone was picked up a small number of times. The chain carries TRBV18 and TRBJ1-6, with 8 bases fitting TRBD1. The J segment lost 9 bases and the V segment lost 4 bases, leaving 8 bases of the junction unmatched. Germline V gives CDR1 KGHSH, CDR2 LQKENI. The CDR3 is 15 amino acids. CDR3 in DNA: TGTGCCAGCTCACTGTACAGGGGGGACTCTTCACCCCTCCACTTT. This translates into CASSLYRGDSSPLHF.

The chain links TRBV28 to TRBJ1-1; TRBD1 matches 9 bases. The V gene's germline CDR1 is MDHEN and CDR2 SYDVKM. J was trimmed by 6 bases and V by 5 bases; bases with no gene match: 4. CDR3 size: 13 residues. The CDR3 loop reads CASSTRQGAEAFF. CDR3 nucleotide sequence: TGTGCCAGCAGTACACGACAGGGGGCTGAAGCTTTCTTT.

This chain joins TRBV5-1 and TRBJ2-7, with D possibly called TRBD1 or TRBD2 (5 bases each). V gave up 0 bases and J gave up 3 bases, with 16 bases separating them. The CDR3 extends over 16 amino acids. Germline V gene sequence: CDR1 SGHRS, CDR2 YFSETQ. CDR3 nucleotides: TGCGCCAGCAGCTTGGGGCCCGGGACGGCGAACTACGAGCAGTACTTC. Encoded protein: CASSLGPGTANYEQYF.

This chain links TRBV7-8 with TRBJ2-2; 14 nucleotides align to TRBD2. CDR1 SGHVS and CDR2 FQNEAQ come from the germline V gene. This CDR3 region has 19 residues. V gave up 4 bases and J gave up 4 bases; unmatched junction bases: 11. In DNA form, the CDR3 reads TGTGCCAGCAGCTCCAGGCGACTAGCGGGGGGGCGTGGCACCGGGGAGCTGTTTTTT. This codes for CASSSRRLAGGRGTGELFF.

This clone has ten or more counts. The rearrangement joins TRBV27 to TRBJ2-7; 11 bases fit TRBD1. The CDR3 is 14 residues long. V lost 3 bases to trimming and J lost 3 bases; unmatched junction nucleotides: 1. Germline-derived CDR1 and CDR2 are MNHEY and SMNVEV (reference sequence). CDR3 sequence: CASSFGTGGYEQYF. The CDR3 DNA reads as TGTGCCAGCAGTTTCGGGACAGGGGGCTACGAGCAGTACTTC.

The chain employs TRBV4-3 and TRBJ2-7; 8 bases match TRBD2. The CDR3 is 18 amino acids. Looked up from germline, CDR1 is LGHNA and CDR2 is YSLEER. V lost 0 bases and J lost 3; bases outside the gene matches: 13. The CDR3 loop reads CASSQDFGAGARHYEQYF. DNA for the CDR3: TGCGCCAGCAGCCAAGATTTCGGAGCGGGGGCGCGTCACTACGAGCAGTACTTC.

This sequence joins TRBV6-1 and TRBJ2-1; D unresolved. Trimming took 3 bases from V and 6 from J, leaving 18 bases between them. Germline V lookup: CDR1 MNHNS, CDR2 SASEGT. CDR3 length: 16 residues. The CDR3 DNA follows: TGTGCCAGCAGTGACCCCGCTGGTGGTGTTGGCAATGAGCAGTTCTTC. It specifies CASSDPAGGVGNEQFF.

This chain connects TRBV7-9 to TRBJ2-2; D is undetermined. Trimming stripped 3 bases from V and 5 bases from J, with 4 bases between. Germline assignment: CDR1 SEHNR and CDR2 FQNEAQ (reference sequence). The CDR3 spans 12 residues. CDR3 coding DNA: TGTGCCAGCAGCTTCCCGACCGGGGAGCTGTTTTTT. Encoded protein: CASSFPTGELFF.

The gene calls are TRBV2 and TRBJ1-2; tentative D call: TRBD1 (5 bases). The CDR3 contains 14 residues. The germline gives CDR1 SNHLY, CDR2 FYNNEI. V was cut by 2 bases and J by 4 bases, with 11 bases left in between. The CDR3 nucleotides read TGTGCCAGCAGTGAATACGGCGGGACCTATGGCTACACCTTC. This encodes CASSEYGGTYGYTF.

This clone was detected once. This rearrangement joins TRBV11-2 to TRBJ2-7; D gene unclear. V shed 2 bases and J shed 2 bases, with 16 bases lying between them. Germline-derived CDR1 and CDR2 are SGHAT and FQNNGV. This CDR3 has 16 residues. The CDR3 bases are TGTGCCAGCAGCTTACTCTCAACAAGCGCCGCCTACGAGCAGTACTTC. This gives the protein CASSLLSTSAAYEQYF.

V usage is TRBV28 and J usage is TRBJ1-1; D is perhaps TRBD1 (5 bases). The CDR3 has 14 residues. The germline V and J ends were trimmed by 3 bases and 7 bases, with 15 bases remaining between them. Germline CDR1 MDHEN, CDR2 SYDVKM. The CDR3 loop reads CASSFRNRDYEAFF. The DNA for the CDR3 is TGTGCCAGCAGTTTCCGAAACCGGGACTATGAAGCTTTCTTT. Variable domain in full (rest from reference TRBV28 and TRBJ1-1): DVKVTQSSRYLVKRTGEKVFLECVQDMDHENMFWYRQDPGLGLRLIYFSYDVKMKEKGDIPEGYSVSREKKERFSLILESASTNQTSMYLCASSFRNRDYEAFFGQGTRLTVV.

The chain uses TRBV7-6 and TRBJ2-2; D is perhaps TRBD1 (7 bases). This CDR3 has 15 amino acids. Germline-derived CDR1 and CDR2 are SGHVS and FNYEAQ. The V end was cut by 3 bases, the J end by 4 bases, with 12 bases between. The CDR3 bases are TGTGCCAGCAGCTTTGTCCAGGGGGGCACCGGGGAGCTGTTTTTT. It specifies CASSFVQGGTGELFF.

The chain has TRBV7-9 and TRBJ1-3; D is undetermined. V was cut by 6 bases and J by 4 bases, with 13 bases left in between. The CDR3 totals 14 residues. Germline V gene lookup returns CDR1 SEHNR and CDR2 FQNEAQ (reference sequence). CDR3 sequence reads: CASSRATGGNTIYF. The DNA for the CDR3 is TGTGCCAGCAGTCGGGCCACCGGAGGAAACACCATATATTTT. Together with reference TRBV7-9 and TRBJ1-3, the CDR3 gives the full variable domain: DTGVSQNPRHKITKRGQNVTFRCDPISEHNRLYWYRQTLGQGPEFLTYFQNEAQLEKSRLLSDRFSAERPKGSFSTLEIQRTEQGDSAMYLCASSRATGGNTIYFGEGSWLTVV.

The J gene is TRBJ2-1, the V gene TRBV18, with D unresolved. Germline CDR1 and CDR2: KGHSH and LQKENI. The germline V and J ends were trimmed by 2 bases and 0 bases, with 11 bases remaining between them. The length of the CDR3 is 16 residues. CDR3 residues: CASSPFQAVSYNEQFF. CDR3 nucleotides: TGTGCCAGCTCACCATTCCAGGCGGTCTCCTACAATGAGCAGTTCTTC.

As concerns this clone: The same CDR3 also results from other DNA sequences found in this sample. The chain recombines TRBV6-5 with TRBJ1-1, with unresolved D. Germline lookup yields CDR1 MNHEY and CDR2 SVGAGI. The length of the CDR3 is 13 residues. V was cut by 6 bases and J by 0 bases, with 8 bases left in between. Written as DNA, the CDR3 is TGTGCCAGCAGCCCGTCACTGAACACTGAAGCTTTCTTT. Protein product: CASSPSLNTEAFF.

This clone was recorded only once. At one end, the junction sequence differs from germline, possibly due to a read error. The CDR3 bases are TGTGCCAGCAGCCCCATCCCGACAGTCTTT. Protein sequence: CASSPIPTVF. This chain uses TRBV7-9 with TRBJ2-3; tentative D call: TRBD1 (5 bases). The germline gives CDR1 SEHNR, CDR2 FQNEAQ (reference sequence). This CDR3 has 10 residues.

The chain has TRBV7-3 and TRBJ2-1; D is uncertain. The CDR3 extends over 15 amino acids. V dropped 0 bases and J dropped 4 bases, with 10 bases sitting between them. Germline CDR1 reads SGHTA; CDR2 reads FQGTGA. This CDR3 is CASSLTLAEYNEQFF. The DNA for the CDR3 is TGTGCCAGCAGCTTAACTCTTGCAGAATACAATGAGCAGTTCTTC.

The CDR3: CASSPTSGGAYEQYF. The DNA for the CDR3 is TGTGCCAGCAGCCCAACTAGCGGGGGGGCCTACGAGCAGTACTTC. The rearrangement joins TRBV13 to TRBJ2-7, with 13 bases that match TRBD2. The CDR3 is 15 residues long. The V and J ends lost 5 bases and 2 bases, in that order; junction bases with no gene match: 3. Germline lookup yields CDR1 PRHDT and CDR2 FYEKMQ (reference sequence).

This rearrangement joins TRBV2 to TRBJ2-5, with TRBD2 matching over 7 bases. With 1 base clipped from V and 5 bases from J, the junction kept 10 bases outside the gene matches. The CDR3 is 16 residues long. CDR1 is SNHLY, CDR2 FYNNEI, per germline. The CDR3 is CASSEGASGAGETQYF. The CDR3 DNA sequence: TGTGCCAGCAGTGAAGGGGCTAGCGGCGCTGGCGAGACCCAGTACTTC.

A note on this clone: Other DNA sequences of this sample code for an identical CDR3. CDR3 coding DNA: TGTGCCTGGAGTAGAGGGGGGCCCTACGAGCAGTACTTC. This gives the protein CAWSRGGPYEQYF. The rearrangement uses TRBV30 and TRBJ2-7; D assignment may be TRBD1 or TRBD2 (6 bases each). Trimming took off 2 bases at V and 2 bases at J, with 10 bases between the two ends. The CDR3 has 13 amino acids. The germline V gene has CDR1 GTSNPN and CDR2 SVGIG (reference sequence). Full variable domain (missing parts from reference TRBV30 and TRBJ2-7): SQTIHQWPATLVQPVGSPLSLECTVEGTSNPNLYWYRQAAGRGLQLLFYSVGIGQISSEVPQNLSASRPQDRQFILSSKKLLLSDSGFYLCAWSRGGPYEQYFGPGTRLTVT.

V gene TRBV6-5 combines with J gene TRBJ1-2; D ambiguous. The CDR3 has 13 residues. Trimming took 4 bases from V and 0 from J, leaving 6 bases between them. The germline gives CDR1 MNHEY, CDR2 SVGAGI. CDR3 in amino acids: CASSSLANYGYTF. CDR3 in DNA: TGTGCCAGCAGTTCCTTAGCTAACTATGGCTACACCTTC.